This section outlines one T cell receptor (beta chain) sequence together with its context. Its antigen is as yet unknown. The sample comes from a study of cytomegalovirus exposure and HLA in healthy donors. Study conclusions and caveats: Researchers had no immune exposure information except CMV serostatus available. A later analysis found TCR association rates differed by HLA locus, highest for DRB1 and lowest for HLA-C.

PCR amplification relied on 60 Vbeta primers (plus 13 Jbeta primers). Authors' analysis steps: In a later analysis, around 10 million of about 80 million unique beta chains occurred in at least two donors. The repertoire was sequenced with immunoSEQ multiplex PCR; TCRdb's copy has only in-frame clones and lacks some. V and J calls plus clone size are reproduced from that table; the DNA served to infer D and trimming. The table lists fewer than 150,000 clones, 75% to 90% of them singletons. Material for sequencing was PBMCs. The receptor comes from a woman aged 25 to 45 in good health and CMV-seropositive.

The CDR3 DNA reads TGTGCCAGCAGCCCACAGCGGGTTCAGGGCTATAATTCACCCCTCCACTTT. Amino acid sequence: CASSPQRVQGYNSPLHF. The chain has TRBV7-8 and TRBJ1-6, with D maybe TRBD1 (5 bases). CDR3 length: 17 amino acids. V was trimmed by 5 bases and J by 3 bases, leaving 17 bases between them. Germline V gives CDR1 SGHVS, CDR2 FQNEAQ. The full variable domain, completed using reference TRBV7-8 and TRBJ1-6, is GAGVSQSPRYKVAKRGQDVALRCDPISGHVSLFWYQQALGQGPEFLTYFQNEAQLDKSGLPSDRFFAERPEGSVSTLKIQRTQQEDSAVYLCASSPQRVQGYNSPLHFGNGTRLTVT.